The 10 T cell receptor beta chains below were found in one sample sequenced in a study of blood T cell repertoires in COVID-19. The data were produced by immunoSEQ multiplex PCR, yet TCRdb's version contains in-frame clones alone and is incomplete. The repertoire holds over 250,000 clones, with 85% as singletons. Sequenced material: peripheral blood. These receptors all stem from a human donor in a cohort sampled during active COVID-19.

The J gene is TRBJ2-7, the V gene TRBV6-5; 7 bases line up with TRBD2. V was pared by 7 bases and J by 2 bases, with 11 bases of the junction left unmatched. Germline assignment: CDR1 MNHEY and CDR2 SVGAGI. The CDR3 consists of 15 residues. DNA for the CDR3: TGTGCCAGCATCGACCGCGGGAGATTACCCTACGAGCAGTACTTC. It encodes CASIDRGRLPYEQYF.

This chain joins TRBV6-5 and TRBJ1-2; D is perhaps TRBD1 (5 bases). The germline V and J ends were trimmed by 6 bases and 6 bases, with 20 bases remaining between them. This CDR3 region has 15 residues. Per the germline V gene, CDR1 is MNHEY and CDR2 is SVGAGI. The chain's CDR3 is CASSQPGRGKDGYTF. CDR3 nucleotides: TGTGCCAGCAGCCAGCCGGGGCGGGGGAAGGATGGCTACACCTTC.

The V gene is TRBV28, the J gene TRBJ1-2; 9 bases align to TRBD1. V was clipped by 7 bases and J by 8 bases; unmatched bases: 8. The CDR3 has 13 residues. Germline CDR1 is MDHEN and CDR2 is SYDVKM. This CDR3 is CASTPGQGRGYTF. DNA of the CDR3: TGTGCCAGCACTCCGGGACAGGGCCGCGGCTACACCTTC.

The rearrangement uses TRBV7-9 and TRBJ2-1; D gene uncertain. The CDR3 consists of 12 residues. Germline-derived CDR1 and CDR2 are SEHNR and FQNEAQ (reference sequence). Trimming removed 3 bases at V and 3 bases at J, with 3 bases between. Written as DNA, the CDR3 is TGTGCCAGCAGCTTTAGCTACAATGAGCAGTTCTTC. Protein product: CASSFSYNEQFF.

DNA for the CDR3: TGCGCCAGCAGCTTGATTTTTGGTCAGGACACCTACGAGCAGTACTTC. Its protein is CASSLIFGQDTYEQYF. V and J are TRBV5-1 and TRBJ2-7, with D maybe TRBD1 (5 bases). V was trimmed by 1 base and J by 2 bases, leaving 16 bases between them. The CDR3 has 16 residues. Germline loops: CDR1 SGHRS, CDR2 YFSETQ.

This clone was picked up a small number of times. The chain recombines TRBV6-2 or TRBV6-3 with TRBJ1-6, with D possibly TRBD1 on 5 matching bases. The CDR3 length is 14 residues. V lost 5 bases and J lost 7, with 12 bases in between. CDR1 and CDR2 (germline): MNHEY, SVGEGT. DNA for the CDR3: TGTGCCAGCAGTATGGGGCCGGCGAATTCACCCCTCCACTTT. Protein: CASSMGPANSPLHF.

This chain uses TRBV2 with TRBJ2-3; 9 nucleotides align to TRBD2. CDR3 size: 14 residues. V shed 7 bases, J shed 5 bases, and the junction held 7 bases outside the gene matches. Germline V gives CDR1 SNHLY, CDR2 FYNNEI. The CDR3 DNA is TGTGCCAGCAATAGCGGGAGTTTCGGAGATACGCAGTATTTT. It translates to CASNSGSFGDTQYF.

The J gene is TRBJ2-7, the V gene TRBV5-1; 8 bases are a match to TRBD2. Germline CDR1 SGHRS, CDR2 YFSETQ. This CDR3 is built from 17 residues. Trimming removed 4 bases from V and 4 bases from J; junction bases left unmatched: 16. In DNA form, the CDR3 reads TGCGCCAGCAGCCTCCGACCCGGGACTAGTTTTCCGTACGAGCAGTACTTC. This encodes CASSLRPGTSFPYEQYF.

This clone was found once. This chain links TRBV11-2 with TRBJ2-4, with 8 bases identical to TRBD1. The CDR3 has 18 amino acids. Germline loops: CDR1 SGHAT, CDR2 FQNNGV. V was clipped by 0 bases and J by 0 bases; unmatched bases: 7. CDR3 amino acids: CASSLDFGQGLAKNIQYF. In DNA form, the CDR3 reads TGTGCCAGCAGCTTAGATTTTGGACAGGGTTTAGCCAAAAACATTCAGTACTTC.

V gene TRBV19 combines with J gene TRBJ2-3; TRBD2 aligns across 10 bases. V shed 6 bases, J shed 3 bases, and the junction held 6 bases outside the gene matches. The germline gives CDR1 LNHDA, CDR2 SQIVND (reference sequence). The CDR3 runs 15 residues. The CDR3 region has the DNA TGTGCCAGTAGCCCCGGGACTAGCGCAACAGATACGCAGTATTTT. Translation: CASSPGTSATDTQYF.